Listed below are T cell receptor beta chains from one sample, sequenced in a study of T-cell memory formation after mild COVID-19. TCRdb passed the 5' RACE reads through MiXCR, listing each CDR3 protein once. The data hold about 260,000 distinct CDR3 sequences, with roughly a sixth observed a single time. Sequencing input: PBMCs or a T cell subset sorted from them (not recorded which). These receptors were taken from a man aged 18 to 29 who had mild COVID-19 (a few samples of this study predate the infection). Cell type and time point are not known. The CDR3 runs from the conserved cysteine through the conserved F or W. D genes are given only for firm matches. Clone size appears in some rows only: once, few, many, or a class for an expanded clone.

DNA: TGTGCCAGCAGCTTAGGTAGCGGGAGCTACAATGAGCAGTTCTTC; CDR3: CASSLGSGSYNEQFF; D: TRBD2; V: TRBV11-2; J: TRBJ2-1; size: few
DNA: TGTGCCAGCAGTTTCGGGTCCCCCGGCCACAATGAGCAGTTCTTC; CDR3: CASSFGSPGHNEQFF; D: .; V: TRBV7-9; J: TRBJ2-1; size: few
DNA: TGTGCCAGCAGCCTAGACAGGGGGCAGTTCTTC; CDR3: CASSLDRGQFF; D: TRBD1; V: TRBV7-2; J: TRBJ2-1; size: many
DNA: TGTGCCACACAGGGTCTGTGGAATTCACCCCTCCACTTT; CDR3: CATQGLWNSPLHF; D: .; V: TRBV28; J: TRBJ1-6; size: .
DNA: TGTGCCAGCAGTTACCTTCGGTTAGCGGGGACTAGCACAGATACGCAGTATTTT; CDR3: CASSYLRLAGTSTDTQYF; D: TRBD2; V: TRBV6-5; J: TRBJ2-3; size: once
DNA: TGTGCCAGCAGCTTTATCGGGGGGACCTACGAGCAGTACTTC; CDR3: CASSFIGGTYEQYF; D: TRBD2; V: TRBV7-2; J: TRBJ2-7; size: .
DNA: TGTGCCAGCAGCTTCCTAGGGGGCGTGGGCAATGAGCAGTTCTTC; CDR3: CASSFLGGVGNEQFF; D: TRBD1; V: TRBV7-2; J: TRBJ2-1; size: few
DNA: TGCGCCAGCAGCCAAGTCATAGCGGGACTGGATGAAAAACTGTTTTTT; CDR3: CASSQVIAGLDEKLFF; D: .; V: TRBV4-1; J: TRBJ1-4; size: once
DNA: TGCAGTGCTAGACGGGACCAAACAGATACGCAGTATTTT; CDR3: CSARRDQTDTQYF; D: .; V: TRBV20-1; J: TRBJ2-3; size: .
DNA: TGTGCCAGCAGCGAGGGACAGGGGGCAACGAACACTGAAGCTTTCTTT; CDR3: CASSEGQGATNTEAFF; D: TRBD1; V: TRBV9; J: TRBJ1-1; size: few
DNA: TGCGCCAGCAGCTTGGAGGACAGGTACTACGAGCAGTACTTC; CDR3: CASSLEDRYYEQYF; D: TRBD1; V: TRBV5-1; J: TRBJ2-7; size: .
DNA: TGCGCCAGCAGCCAAGTCGGTAGCGCGATCAACTACGAGCAGTACTTC; CDR3: CASSQVGSAINYEQYF; D: .; V: TRBV4-1; J: TRBJ2-7; size: many
DNA: TGTGCCAGCAGCTCAAGTGCGGGGGGCACAGATACGCAGTATTTT; CDR3: CASSSSAGGTDTQYF; D: TRBD2; V: TRBV12-3/TRBV12-4; J: TRBJ2-3; size: many
DNA: TGTGCCAGCAGCCGCAGGGATCCGGGCTACACCTTC; CDR3: CASSRRDPGYTF; D: .; V: TRBV28; J: TRBJ1-2; size: once
DNA: TGTGCCACCCAGGGACAGGGCTATGAGCAGTTCTTC; CDR3: CATQGQGYEQFF; D: TRBD1; V: TRBV24-1; J: TRBJ2-1; size: .
DNA: TGTGCCACCAGCAGAGAAGGGCAGGGTTCAGCAGATACGCAGTATTTT; CDR3: CATSREGQGSADTQYF; D: .; V: TRBV15; J: TRBJ2-3; size: .
DNA: TGCAGCGCCGGCTGGAGGGACCGTGGGGGCTACACCTTC; CDR3: CSAGWRDRGGYTF; D: .; V: TRBV29-1; J: TRBJ1-2; size: .
DNA: TGTGCCAGCAGTTACGACAGGGGTTCCGGGGAGCTGTTTTTT; CDR3: CASSYDRGSGELFF; D: TRBD1; V: TRBV6-5; J: TRBJ2-2; size: once
DNA: TGTGCCAGCAGTCCTGCGGGGGACTACACAGATACGCAGTATTTT; CDR3: CASSPAGDYTDTQYF; D: TRBD2; V: TRBV6-2/TRBV6-3; J: TRBJ2-3; size: .
DNA: TGTGCCAGCCGTAATCTAGCGAGCACAGATACGCAGTATTTT; CDR3: CASRNLASTDTQYF; D: .; V: TRBV2; J: TRBJ2-3; size: .
DNA: TGTGCCACCAGCCGAGCAGGAACCCTTCGGGATAATTCACCCCTCCACTTT; CDR3: CATSRAGTLRDNSPLHF; D: .; V: TRBV15; J: TRBJ1-6; size: .
DNA: TGCAGTGCTAGAGACGGGGCCGGCGGGGAGCTGTTTTTT; CDR3: CSARDGAGGELFF; D: .; V: TRBV20-1; J: TRBJ2-2; size: few
DNA: TGTGCCAGCAGCTTAGTCGGTCAGGACCCCCCCTACAATGAGCAGTTCTTC; CDR3: CASSLVGQDPPYNEQFF; D: .; V: TRBV7-2; J: TRBJ2-1; size: few
DNA: TGTGCCAGCAGTGAATACCCGGACGGGTCCCAGCATTTT; CDR3: CASSEYPDGSQHF; D: .; V: TRBV25-1; J: TRBJ1-5; size: .
DNA: TGTGCCAGCAGTTACCGGATGGGACAGCCAAATGAAAAACTGTTTTTT; CDR3: CASSYRMGQPNEKLFF; D: TRBD1; V: TRBV6-5; J: TRBJ1-4; size: few
DNA: TGTGCCAGCAGTTACTTCGGACAGGCCTACGAGCAGTACTTC; CDR3: CASSYFGQAYEQYF; D: TRBD1; V: TRBV6-2/TRBV6-3; J: TRBJ2-7; size: few
DNA: TGTGCTAGTGGTTTGGCGGACGAGGTTAGCGGTCGAGATACGCAGTATTTT; CDR3: CASGLADEVSGRDTQYF; D: .; V: TRBV12-5; J: TRBJ2-3; size: .
DNA: TGCAGTGCTACCCAGGGGTTGAGCAATCAGCCCCAGCATTTT; CDR3: CSATQGLSNQPQHF; D: .; V: TRBV20-1; J: TRBJ1-5; size: few
DNA: TGTGCCAGCAGCCAATCAGACGAGAAAAGCACTCAGTTCTTC; CDR3: CASSQSDEKSTQFF; D: .; V: TRBV4-2; J: TRBJ2-1; size: .
DNA: TGTGCCAGCAGCTTAGTGGCAGGGGTTGGGGGAACTGAAGCTTTCTTT; CDR3: CASSLVAGVGGTEAFF; D: .; V: TRBV11-2; J: TRBJ1-1; size: few
DNA: TGTGCCAGCAGCCAATTACTAGCGGAGAACACCGGGGAGCTGTTTTTT; CDR3: CASSQLLAENTGELFF; D: TRBD2; V: TRBV3-1; J: TRBJ2-2; size: .
DNA: TGTGCCAGCAGTTACTATTTCGGGGGGGTGTCCTACAATGAGCAGTTCTTC; CDR3: CASSYYFGGVSYNEQFF; D: TRBD2; V: TRBV6-6; J: TRBJ2-1; size: many
DNA: TGTGCCAGCAGCTCCGAGAGCTGGGATCCCGGGGAGCTGTTTTTT; CDR3: CASSSESWDPGELFF; D: .; V: TRBV7-2; J: TRBJ2-2; size: few
DNA: TGCAGTGCTAGAGTCCCGGAATCAGATACGCAGTATTTT; CDR3: CSARVPESDTQYF; D: .; V: TRBV20-1; J: TRBJ2-3; size: .
DNA: TGTGCCAGCAGCCAAAACCGGGTTCATACGCAGTATTTT; CDR3: CASSQNRVHTQYF; D: .; V: TRBV3-1; J: TRBJ2-3; size: few
DNA: TGTGCCAGCAGTCACGGGGATTTGGAGACCCAGTACTTC; CDR3: CASSHGDLETQYF; D: .; V: TRBV7-6; J: TRBJ2-5; size: .
DNA: TGCGCCAGCAGCTTCCCAAGCAATGAGCAGTTCTTC; CDR3: CASSFPSNEQFF; D: .; V: TRBV5-1; J: TRBJ2-1; size: .
DNA: TGTGCCAGCAGTTATTACAGGGGAATAGGGGATACGCAGTATTTT; CDR3: CASSYYRGIGDTQYF; D: TRBD1; V: TRBV27; J: TRBJ2-3; size: .
DNA: TGTGCCAGCAGCTTGCCCGGGGCCGGGGCCAACGTCCTGACTTTC; CDR3: CASSLPGAGANVLTF; D: .; V: TRBV5-6; J: TRBJ2-6; size: .
DNA: TGTGCCAGCAGCTTAAGACTAGCGGGGGTGAATACGCAGTATTTT; CDR3: CASSLRLAGVNTQYF; D: TRBD2; V: TRBV7-2; J: TRBJ2-3; size: few
DNA: TGTGCCAGCAGTGCACAGGGTTCACCCCTCCACTTT; CDR3: CASSAQGSPLHF; D: .; V: TRBV6-1; J: TRBJ1-6; size: .
DNA: TGCGCCAGCAGCCAAGATGTGGGGACTAGCGGGGGAGGAAAGACCCAGTACTTC; CDR3: CASSQDVGTSGGGKTQYF; D: TRBD2; V: TRBV4-3; J: TRBJ2-5; size: few
DNA: TGTGCCAGCAGCTTAGGAGCGGGGGGTGTCACAGATACGCAGTATTTT; CDR3: CASSLGAGGVTDTQYF; D: TRBD2; V: TRBV7-3; J: TRBJ2-3; size: .
DNA: TGTGCCAGCAGTGAATGGGTCAGGGCGGCAAGTCAGCCCCAGCATTTT; CDR3: CASSEWVRAASQPQHF; D: .; V: TRBV6-1; J: TRBJ1-5; size: few
DNA: TGTGCCAGCAGTGAGCAGGAACATACGCAGTATTTT; CDR3: CASSEQEHTQYF; D: .; V: TRBV6-1; J: TRBJ2-3; size: .
DNA: TGCGCCAGCAGCTTCCTCGGGACAGGGTACGATACGCAGTATTTT; CDR3: CASSFLGTGYDTQYF; D: TRBD1; V: TRBV5-1; J: TRBJ2-3; size: many
DNA: TGCAGTGCTCTCCTACGACAGGGACATGGCTACACCTTC; CDR3: CSALLRQGHGYTF; D: TRBD1; V: TRBV20-1; J: TRBJ1-2; size: .
DNA: TGTGCCAGCAGCTTAGTAGGGGGCGGGGATGGCTACACCTTC; CDR3: CASSLVGGGDGYTF; D: TRBD1; V: TRBV7-2; J: TRBJ1-2; size: .
DNA: TGCGCCAGCAGCCCAACTAGCGGGGGGGCCGGGGAGCTGTTTTTT; CDR3: CASSPTSGGAGELFF; D: TRBD2; V: TRBV5-1; J: TRBJ2-2; size: many